These 17 T cell receptor beta chains came from one sample sequenced in a study of identical twins. TCRdb passed the 5' RACE reads through MiXCR, listing each CDR3 protein once. The table shows about 200,000 distinct CDR3 sequences, with around 9.6% occurring only once. What was sequenced was memory (CD45RO+) T cells sorted from blood. Every receptor here comes from a young woman in good health.

This clonotype has at least ten counts. The genes are TRBV4-3 and TRBJ2-7, with a possible D match to TRBD2 (6 bases). CDR1 is LGHNA and CDR2 is YSLEER in the germline V gene. CDR3 length equals 15 residues. Trimming stripped 1 base from V and 4 bases from J, with 14 bases between. The CDR3: CASSQVALGGYEQYF. The CDR3, as DNA: TGCGCCAGCAGCCAAGTAGCTTTAGGAGGGTACGAGCAGTACTTC.

The J gene is TRBJ2-1, the V gene TRBV11-2; D is possibly TRBD1 (7 bases). The CDR3 has 13 residues. CDR1 is SGHAT, CDR2 FQNNGV, per germline. V lost 4 bases to trimming and J lost 8 bases, with 12 bases between them. The CDR3 here is CASSSPRGDEQFF. The DNA of the CDR3 is TGTGCCAGCAGCTCTCCCAGGGGGGATGAGCAGTTCTTC. Filled out from reference TRBV11-2 and TRBJ2-1, the complete variable domain reads EAGVAQSPRYKIIEKRQSVAFWCNPISGHATLYWYQQILGQGPKLLIQFQNNGVVDDSQLPKDRFSAERLKGVDSTLKIQPAKLEDSAVYLCASSSPRGDEQFFGPGTRLTVL.

J is TRBJ1-1 and V is TRBV12-3 or TRBV12-4; TRBD1 might be the D (6 bases). The CDR3 totals 13 residues. The V end lost 6 bases, the J end lost 4 bases, and 12 bases lay between the germline ends. For the CDR3, the DNA is TGTGCCAGCAGCATCAGGGGTTTCACTGAAGCTTTCTTT. This translates into CASSIRGFTEAFF.

This clonotype has more than one count but fewer than ten. This rearrangement joins TRBV4-3 to TRBJ2-1; D remains ambiguous. Germline V gene data show CDR1 as LGHNA and CDR2 as YSLEER. V was pared by 1 base and J by 4 bases, with 14 bases between. This CDR3 region has 16 residues. CDR3: CASSQGPALFYNEQFF. The CDR3 region has the DNA TGCGCCAGCAGCCAAGGTCCTGCCTTGTTTTACAATGAGCAGTTCTTC.

This chain uses TRBV15 with TRBJ2-1, with D possibly TRBD1 on 5 matching bases. The CDR3 totals 15 residues. Germline values: CDR1 LNHNV, CDR2 YYDKDF (reference sequence). The germline V and J ends were trimmed by 0 bases and 7 bases, with 13 bases remaining between them. The CDR3 here is CATSREGPLGNEQFF. The DNA for the CDR3 is TGTGCCACCAGCAGAGAGGGGCCTCTTGGTAATGAGCAGTTCTTC. Full variable domain (missing parts from reference TRBV15 and TRBJ2-1): DAMVIQNPRYQVTQFGKPVTLSCSQTLNHNVMYWYQQKSSQAPKLLFHYYDKDFNNEADTPDNFQSRRPNTSFCFLDIRSPGLGDTAMYLCATSREGPLGNEQFFGPGTRLTVL.

In its sample, this clonotype was seen many times. The chain employs TRBV10-3 and TRBJ2-5, with 13 bases fitting TRBD2. Germline-derived CDR1 and CDR2 are ENHRY and SYGVKD. This CDR3 spans 16 amino acids. Unmatched junction bases numbered 6, after V lost 6 bases and J lost 2 bases. The CDR3, as DNA: TGTGCCATCAGCGGAAGACTAGCGGGAGGACAAGAGACCCAGTACTTC. Protein: CAISGRLAGGQETQYF.

This clonotype was detected a few times. The rearrangement joins TRBV11-2 to TRBJ1-6, with TRBD1 matching 9 bases. Germline V gene sequence: CDR1 SGHAT, CDR2 FQNNGV. The junction had 4 bases not matched to a gene; V was cut back by 1 base and J by 9 bases. The CDR3 sequence is 15 residues long. The CDR3 DNA is TGTGCCAGCAGCTTAGCGGGACAGGGTGGTTCACCCCTCCACTTT. It yields the protein CASSLAGQGGSPLHF.

The chain carries TRBV4-1 and TRBJ2-7, with D unclear. V gave up 0 bases and J gave up 3 bases, with 9 bases separating them. Germline CDR1 is MGHRA and CDR2 is YSYEKL. The CDR3 is 14 residues long. The CDR3 sequence: CASSQERSLYEQYF. The DNA of the CDR3 is TGCGCCAGCAGCCAAGAAAGGAGTCTCTACGAGCAGTACTTC.

Here the CDR3 reads CASSPLRLGGDEQFF. Written as DNA, the CDR3 is TGTGCCAGCTCACCACTGCGACTGGGAGGCGATGAGCAGTTCTTC. This rearrangement joins TRBV18 to TRBJ2-1, with D perhaps TRBD2 (6 bases). Per germline, CDR1 KGHSH and CDR2 LQKENI. This CDR3 is 15 amino acids long. Trimming removed 1 base from V and 8 bases from J, with 15 bases in between.

The chain is built from TRBV12-3 or TRBV12-4 and TRBJ2-6; tentatively, D is TRBD1 or TRBD2 (8 bases each). V was trimmed by 2 bases and J by 1 base, leaving 27 bases between them. This CDR3 region has 22 residues. The CDR3 here is CASSLRPGGSGGSLSGANVLTF. The CDR3, as DNA: TGTGCCAGCAGTTTACGGCCAGGGGGCTCGGGAGGGTCCCTTTCTGGGGCCAACGTCCTGACTTTC.

This clonotype has more than one count but fewer than ten. The rearrangement uses TRBV5-1 and TRBJ2-1, with 7 bases fitting TRBD2. This CDR3 is 16 amino acids long. Looked up from germline, CDR1 is SGHRS and CDR2 is YFSETQ. V trimming: 0 bases; J trimming: 6 bases; junction bases outside the gene matches: 9. The CDR3 DNA sequence: TGCGCCAGCAGCTTGGTAGTGACTAGCTTGTCCAATGAGCAGTTCTTC. It yields the protein CASSLVVTSLSNEQFF.

This clonotype showed up many times. This chain connects TRBV7-9 to TRBJ2-3, with D unclear. The V end was cut by 3 bases, the J end by 0 bases, with 13 bases between. Germline loops: CDR1 SEHNR, CDR2 FQNEAQ (reference sequence). This CDR3 contains 16 residues. CDR3 in amino acids: CASSFSLRTSTDTQYF. The CDR3 DNA reads as TGTGCCAGCAGCTTTTCTCTACGAACTAGCACAGATACGCAGTATTTT.

This clonotype was found a few times. V gene TRBV7-8 combines with J gene TRBJ2-3, with D unclear. Germline assignment: CDR1 SGHVS and CDR2 FQNEAQ. V shed 2 bases and J shed 6 bases, with 6 bases lying between them. This CDR3 has 12 residues. CDR3 sequence reads: CASSLNSDTQYF. CDR3 bases: TGTGCCAGCAGCTTAAACTCGGATACGCAGTATTTT.

The V call is TRBV18, the J call TRBJ2-1; 10 bases agree with TRBD2. Looked up from germline, CDR1 is KGHSH and CDR2 is LQKENI. The junction had 9 bases not matched to a gene; V was cut back by 3 bases and J by 7 bases. This CDR3 has 16 residues. The CDR3 sequence is CASSPPSASGSNEQFF. The CDR3 DNA reads TGTGCCAGCTCACCTCCGAGTGCTAGCGGGAGTAATGAGCAGTTCTTC.

This clonotype was counted between two and nine times. CDR3 sequence: CASRPGLAVHEQYF. CDR3 in DNA: TGTGCCAGTAGGCCGGGACTAGCGGTCCACGAGCAGTACTTC. This sequence joins TRBV19 and TRBJ2-7; TRBD2 matches 11 bases. This CDR3 contains 14 residues. V lost 6 bases and J lost 5; bases outside the gene matches: 6. Per germline, CDR1 LNHDA and CDR2 SQIVND (reference sequence).

The sample holds many counts of this clonotype. The chain employs TRBV27 and TRBJ2-5; 9 nucleotides line up with TRBD2. With V trimmed by 3 bases and J by 5 bases, 7 bases remained unmatched. Germline CDR1 MNHEY, CDR2 SMNVEV (reference sequence). The length of the CDR3 is 15 residues. The CDR3 is CASSFGGGAGETQYF. CDR3 coding DNA: TGTGCCAGCAGTTTTGGCGGGGGGGCCGGGGAGACCCAGTACTTC.

The rearrangement uses TRBV7-9 and TRBJ2-4; the D call may be TRBD1 or TRBD2 (5 bases each). Germline V gives CDR1 SEHNR, CDR2 FQNEAQ (reference sequence). V was trimmed by 5 bases and J by 0 bases, leaving 17 bases between them. The CDR3 runs to 17 residues. As DNA, the CDR3 is TGTGCCAGCAGCCCCCGGGACGCCAAGAAAGCCAAAAACATTCAGTACTTC. Encoded protein: CASSPRDAKKAKNIQYF. Supplemented by reference TRBV7-9 and TRBJ2-4, the full variable domain reads DTGVSQNPRHKITKRGQNVTFRCDPISEHNRLYWYRQTLGQGPEFLTYFQNEAQLEKSRLLSDRFSAERPKGSFSTLEIQRTEQGDSAMYLCASSPRDAKKAKNIQYFGAGTRLSVL.